Reported below is one TCR beta chain. The antigen is not known. CDR1 and CDR2 (germline): SGHRS, YFSETQ. After removal of 1 base from V and 2 bases from J, the junction contained 3 bases not matched to a gene. CDR3 length equals 14 residues. This record belongs to a study of molecular identifiers for immune sequencing clone quantification. Study observations and caveats: A single cell's spiked Jurkat TCR RNA was reportedly detectable among roughly 1 million naive cells. In naive cells, clones above 20 RNA copies held under 1% of molecules, whereas in effector cells they held over 98%.

It was with previously described methods and listed TCR primers that bulk TCR libraries were made. TCRdb called the PCR reads again in MiXCR, with one record for every CDR3 protein. In the table there are under 650,000 distinct CDR3 sequences, 20% of which are singletons. The sample comprised naive CD8+ T cells from blood, with Jurkat cell RNA spiked in. Subset meaning: FACS-sorted CD8+CD4-CCR7+CD45RA+ naive T cells. This rearrangement joins TRBV5-1 to TRBJ2-7; 7 positions match TRBD1. This TCR derives from a human donor in good health. Some libraries in this study had Jurkat cell RNA spiked in. CDR3 region: CASSLRGPTYEQYF. CDR3 DNA sequence: TGCGCCAGCAGCTTGAGGGGGCCCACCTACGAGCAGTACTTC. Full variable domain (missing parts from reference TRBV5-1 and TRBJ2-7): KAGVTQTPRYLIKTRGQQVTLSCSPISGHRSVSWYQQTPGQGLQFLFEYFSETQRNKGNFPGRFSGRQFSNSRSEMNVSTLELGDSALYLCASSLRGPTYEQYFGPGTRLTVT.